One sample yielded the 28 T cell receptor beta chains listed below, sequenced in a study of control samples from healthy donors and cancer patients (dated by TCRdb to about 2020). The library was made by the immunoSEQ multiplex PCR assay. TCRdb provides this immuneACCESS table in a form limited to in-frame rearrangements. Some clones are lacking; in checked studies, under half of them reflect an unresolved V gene, and why the rest are absent is not known. This sample gives around 120,000 clones in total; around 91% of them show up just once. The ten largest clones represent about 1.1% of the sample. The sample taken for sequencing was PBMCs. These receptors originate from a woman aged 50 to 60 with colorectal cancer.

Written as DNA, the CDR3 is TGTGCCAGCAGTGATCCCACAGATACGCAGTATTTT. This codes for CASSDPTDTQYF. J is TRBJ2-3 and V is TRBV6-1; no clear D. This CDR3 has 12 residues. The V end lost 3 bases, the J end lost 2 bases, and 3 bases lay between the germline ends. Per germline, CDR1 MNHNS and CDR2 SASEGT.

V and J are TRBV27 and TRBJ1-2; the D is unclear. Per germline, CDR1 MNHEY and CDR2 SMNVEV (reference sequence). The CDR3 extends over 13 amino acids. The V end was cut by 6 bases, the J end by 5 bases, with 13 bases between. DNA for the CDR3: TGTGCCAGCAGCCACGGGAAGGGATATGGCTACACCTTC. Translation gives CASSHGKGYGYTF.

This clone appeared once. This rearrangement joins TRBV5-4 to TRBJ2-7, with D possibly called TRBD1 or TRBD2 (5 bases each). The V end was cut by 1 base, the J end by 4 bases, with 12 bases between. Germline CDR1 SGHNT, CDR2 YYREEE (reference sequence). The CDR3 runs 14 residues. The DNA for the CDR3 is TGTGCCAGCAGCTTGCGGGACGGATCTTACGAGCAGTACTTC. As protein: CASSLRDGSYEQYF.

J is TRBJ2-7 and V is TRBV18, with D unclear. The CDR3 has 13 amino acids. CDR1 is KGHSH, CDR2 LQKENI, per germline. V was cut by 0 bases and J by 8 bases, with 11 bases left in between. CDR3 amino acids: CASSPPETEKQYF. DNA of the CDR3: TGTGCCAGCTCACCACCGGAGACCGAGAAGCAGTACTTC.

The V call is TRBV7-9, the J call TRBJ2-5, with D perhaps being TRBD1 or TRBD2 (5 bases each). The ends were cut back, 0 bases at V and 4 bases at J, with 12 bases in the middle. This CDR3 is 15 amino acids long. Germline loops: CDR1 SEHNR, CDR2 FQNEAQ (reference sequence). CDR3 residues: CASSLASGTVETQYF. DNA of the CDR3: TGTGCCAGCAGCTTAGCGTCCGGGACGGTAGAGACCCAGTACTTC.

The chain uses TRBV5-4 and TRBJ2-5; 8 bases match TRBD2. Germline lookup yields CDR1 SGHNT and CDR2 YYREEE (reference sequence). The V segment lost 10 bases and the J segment 1 base; nucleotides outside the gene matches: 6. The CDR3 is 13 amino acids. CDR3 region: CALGRGGQETQYF. The DNA for the CDR3 is TGTGCCCTAGGCCGGGGGGGCCAAGAGACCCAGTACTTC.

This chain joins TRBV12-3 or TRBV12-4 and TRBJ1-1; no firm D call. Trimming left V 3 bases short and J 7 bases short, with 12 bases between. The CDR3 spans 13 residues. As DNA, the CDR3 is TGTGCCAGCAGTTTCGACATCGGCAGTGAAGCTTTCTTT. Protein sequence: CASSFDIGSEAFF.

The CDR3 DNA reads as TGTGCCAGCAGTTTAGGGCTTAATTCACCCCTCCACTTT. Residues: CASSLGLNSPLHF. The V and J genes are TRBV27 and TRBJ1-6; D not certain. This CDR3 contains 13 residues. Germline CDR1 reads MNHEY; CDR2 reads SMNVEV (reference sequence). With 2 bases removed from V and 6 bases from J, the gap between germline ends came to 5 bases.

The rearrangement uses TRBV10-3 and TRBJ2-7; TRBD1 might be the D (6 bases). The CDR3 sequence is 14 residues long. CDR1 and CDR2 (germline): ENHRY, SYGVKD. V was pared by 10 bases and J by 7 bases, with 23 bases between. CDR3: CATGENSLTGEQYF. The DNA of the CDR3 is TGTGCCACAGGGGAAAACAGTCTGACGGGGGAGCAGTACTTC.

The chain recombines TRBV27 with TRBJ1-3; D is uncertain. The CDR3 runs 13 residues. Germline values: CDR1 MNHEY, CDR2 SMNVEV (reference sequence). V lost 7 bases, J lost 0 bases, and 7 bases lay in between. CDR3 nucleotide sequence: TGTGCCAGCATTGTTAGCTCTGGAAACACCATATATTTT. Protein sequence: CASIVSSGNTIYF.

In its sample, this clone was seen a few times. The J gene is TRBJ1-5, the V gene TRBV28; D gene uncertain. With 1 base removed from V and 11 bases from J, the gap between germline ends came to 12 bases. The CDR3 is 13 residues long. Germline loops: CDR1 MDHEN, CDR2 SYDVKM. Here the CDR3 reads CASSLSGPPSQHF. In DNA form, the CDR3 reads TGTGCCAGCAGTTTATCCGGGCCCCCGTCCCAGCATTTT.

The J gene is TRBJ1-5, the V gene TRBV7-9; TRBD1 is a possible D gene (5 bases). The germline V gene has CDR1 SEHNR and CDR2 FQNEAQ (reference sequence). CDR3 length equals 16 residues. Trimming stripped 5 bases from V and 3 bases from J, with 17 bases between. The CDR3 here is CASSRGTGGDNQPQHF. The CDR3 DNA reads TGTGCCAGCAGCAGGGGAACAGGAGGGGACAATCAGCCCCAGCATTTT.

This rearrangement joins TRBV6-6 to TRBJ2-1, with D unclear. V shed 2 bases and J shed 7 bases, with 15 bases lying between them. This CDR3 comprises 15 residues. Germline V gives CDR1 MNHNY, CDR2 SVGAGI (reference sequence). The chain's CDR3 is CASSYRPPTNNEQFF. In DNA, the CDR3 is TGTGCCAGCAGTTACAGGCCCCCGACGAATAATGAGCAGTTCTTC.

This clone has just one count. The V gene is TRBV7-8, the J gene TRBJ1-2, with 9 bases that match TRBD1. J was trimmed by 3 bases and V by 5 bases; bases with no gene match: 7. CDR3 size: 15 residues. Germline V gene data show CDR1 as SGHVS and CDR2 as FQNEAQ. CDR3 loop: CASSRRTGADYGYTF. The DNA for the CDR3 is TGTGCCAGCAGCAGAAGGACAGGGGCGGACTATGGCTACACCTTC.

The chain recombines TRBV9 with TRBJ2-4, with 9 bases identical to TRBD1. The CDR3 totals 14 residues. V gave up 2 bases and J gave up 8 bases; unmatched junction bases: 5. Germline V gives CDR1 SGDLS, CDR2 YYNGEE. The CDR3 sequence: CASSVTGGEDIQYF. The CDR3 DNA reads as TGTGCCAGCAGCGTGACAGGGGGTGAGGACATTCAGTACTTC.

The chain is built from TRBV2 and TRBJ2-5, with 8 bases aligning to TRBD1. After removal of 6 bases from V and 2 bases from J, the junction contained 8 bases not matched to a gene. The CDR3 is 15 residues long. Per germline, CDR1 SNHLY and CDR2 FYNNEI. The CDR3 DNA reads as TGTGCCAGCAGCGAAAACAGGGGGGCACAAGAGACCCAGTACTTC. Its translation: CASSENRGAQETQYF.

J is TRBJ1-4 and V is TRBV2, with 7 bases identical to TRBD1. V lost 5 bases and J lost 4; bases outside the gene matches: 4. The germline CDR1 and CDR2 sequences are SNHLY and FYNNEI. The CDR3 totals 14 residues. The CDR3 loop reads CASSRDSSNEKLFF. As DNA, the CDR3 is TGTGCCAGCAGTCGGGACAGTAGTAATGAAAAACTGTTTTTT.

CDR3 protein: CASSLARGLGTGELFF. CDR3 sequence (DNA): TGTGCCAGCAGCTTGGCGAGGGGGCTAGGCACCGGGGAGCTGTTTTTT. This sequence joins TRBV11-1 and TRBJ2-2, with TRBD1 identical over 7 bases. The V gene's germline CDR1 is SGHAT and CDR2 FQDESV (reference sequence). This CDR3 is built from 16 residues. Germline trimming cut 3 bases from V and 4 bases from J; bases unmatched to any gene: 8.

V gene TRBV2 combines with J gene TRBJ1-5; D unresolved. Germline CDR1 reads SNHLY; CDR2 reads FYNNEI. The V gene lost 2 bases and the J gene lost 7 bases, with 12 bases spanning the gap. The CDR3 extends over 14 amino acids. CDR3 loop: CASSENGWGQPQHF. The CDR3 region has the DNA TGTGCCAGCAGTGAAAATGGGTGGGGACAGCCCCAGCATTTT.

This clone was found once. The J gene is TRBJ2-2, the V gene TRBV6-5; D uncertain. The V and J ends lost 0 bases and 0 bases respectively, with 5 bases between them. CDR3 length: 15 residues. Per the germline V gene, CDR1 is MNHEY and CDR2 is SVGAGI. Here the CDR3 DNA reads TGTGCCAGCAGTTACTCACAGTCGAACACCGGGGAGCTGTTTTTT. Its translation is CASSYSQSNTGELFF.

This clone was detected only a few times. The rearrangement joins TRBV10-3 to TRBJ1-6; D gene unclear. The CDR3 totals 14 residues. V gave up 2 bases and J gave up 9 bases, with 11 bases separating them. The germline CDR1 and CDR2 sequences are ENHRY and SYGVKD. CDR3 sequence: CAISEPGVGSPLHF. Here the CDR3 DNA reads TGTGCCATCAGTGAGCCCGGGGTTGGTTCACCCCTCCACTTT.

The CDR3 is CASSQVHRGTEAFF. CDR3 sequence (DNA): TGTGCCAGCAGCCAAGTTCACAGGGGCACTGAAGCTTTCTTT. The chain has TRBV3-1 (or the pseudogene TRBV3-2) and TRBJ1-1, with 7 bases that match TRBD1. The V gene's germline CDR1 is LGHDT and CDR2 YNNKEL (reference sequence). CDR3 length: 14 residues. V shed 1 base and J 4 bases; nucleotides not matched to a gene: 3.

The V and J genes are TRBV5-1 and TRBJ1-2, with TRBD1 matching 11 bases. The V segment lost 4 bases and the J segment 5 bases; nucleotides outside the gene matches: 7. The CDR3 has 15 residues. Germline-derived CDR1 and CDR2 are SGHRS and YFSETQ. The CDR3: CASSPEGQGVYGYTF. CDR3 in DNA: TGCGCCAGCAGCCCGGAGGGACAGGGGGTTTATGGCTACACCTTC.

This chain joins TRBV30 and TRBJ2-3; D ambiguous. Germline V lookup: CDR1 GTSNPN, CDR2 SVGIG (reference sequence). The CDR3 extends over 13 amino acids. The V and J ends lost 4 bases and 3 bases respectively, with 11 bases between them. CDR3 nucleotides: TGTGCCTGGAACGGTGATGGGACAGATACGCAGTATTTT. It is translated as CAWNGDGTDTQYF.

The chain combines TRBV5-1 with TRBJ2-6, with D tentatively TRBD1 (6 bases). The germline V gene has CDR1 SGHRS and CDR2 YFSETQ. This CDR3 has 15 amino acids. V was shortened by 4 bases and J by 1 base, with 9 bases between the two germline ends. The CDR3 coding sequence is TGCGCCAGCAGCCCCCAGGGGTCTGGGGCCAACGTCCTGACTTTC. Residues: CASSPQGSGANVLTF.

The chain joins TRBV4-1 to TRBJ2-1; D tentatively reads TRBD1 or TRBD2 (5 bases each). Trimming shortened V by 1 base and J by 5 bases, and 18 bases separated the two germline ends. Germline V gene sequence: CDR1 MGHRA, CDR2 YSYEKL. The CDR3 spans 17 residues. CDR3 amino acids: CASSQAIHGASDNEQFF. The CDR3 DNA reads as TGCGCCAGCAGCCAAGCTATCCACGGGGCTTCAGACAATGAGCAGTTCTTC.

This clone was recorded once. The chain links TRBV5-1 to TRBJ2-7; D may be TRBD2 (5 bases). The ends were cut back, 6 bases at V and 3 bases at J, with 10 bases in the middle. The CDR3 is made up of 12 amino acids. Germline values: CDR1 SGHRS, CDR2 YFSETQ. CDR3 sequence (DNA): TGCGCCAGCAAACTAGGAAACTACGAGCAGTACTTC. Amino acid sequence: CASKLGNYEQYF.

The V and J genes are TRBV2 and TRBJ2-7; perhaps TRBD1 as D (5 bases). This CDR3 contains 12 residues. Germline V CDR1 and CDR2: SNHLY, FYNNEI. Trimming stripped 7 bases from V and 3 bases from J, with 10 bases between. The CDR3 reads CASKGQIYEQYF. In nucleotides, the CDR3 is TGTGCCAGCAAGGGGCAAATCTACGAGCAGTACTTC.